Below are 16 T cell receptor beta chains sequenced from a single sample in a study of blood T cell repertoires in COVID-19. Sequencing used immunoSEQ multiplex PCR; TCRdb keeps in-frame clones, though not all of them. In the table there are fewer than 200,000 clones, about 85% of which are singletons. Sequenced material: peripheral blood. The receptors originated from a woman aged 45-59 years with COVID-19, enrolled during active disease.

The V gene is TRBV10-1, the J gene TRBJ2-3; tentatively, D is TRBD1 (6 bases). The CDR3 totals 15 residues. Trimming shortened V by 5 bases and J by 2 bases, and 14 bases separated the two germline ends. The germline V gene has CDR1 WNHNN and CDR2 SYGVQD (reference sequence). The chain's CDR3 is CASSRTDEITDTQYF. The CDR3 DNA is TGCGCCAGCAGTAGGACAGACGAAATCACAGATACGCAGTATTTT.

The chain combines TRBV19 with TRBJ1-5; 7 nucleotides line up with TRBD1. Germline V gene data show CDR1 as LNHDA and CDR2 as SQIVND (reference sequence). Trimming took 6 bases from V and 5 from J; bases not matched to a gene: 4. CDR3 size: 13 residues. The chain's CDR3 is CASSQTGDQPQHF. In DNA, the CDR3 is TGTGCCAGTAGCCAAACAGGGGATCAGCCCCAGCATTTT.

V and J are TRBV4-3 and TRBJ2-7; D not resolved. Germline values: CDR1 LGHNA, CDR2 YSLEER. V dropped 1 base and J dropped 3 bases, with 10 bases sitting between them. This CDR3 spans 14 amino acids. CDR3 sequence: CASSQAPRSYEQYF. CDR3 in DNA: TGCGCCAGCAGCCAAGCTCCCAGAAGCTACGAGCAGTACTTC.

The rearrangement joins TRBV21-1 to TRBJ2-7; the table calls TRBD2, which could not be checked here. TRBV21-1 is termed a pseudogene. The CDR3 extends over 17 amino acids. The CDR3 loop is CASSKVGSSGGAEEQYF. CDR3 in DNA: TGTGCCAGCAGCAAAGTGGGGTCTAGCGGGGGGGCAGAGGAGCAGTACTTC.

The chain uses TRBV11-3 and TRBJ2-2; a possible D gene is TRBD1 (5 bases). The CDR3 covers 12 residues. The germline V gene encodes CDR1 SGHNT and CDR2 YENEEA. Trimming cost V 6 bases and J 7 bases, with 9 bases left between them. CDR3 sequence (DNA): TGTGCCAGCAGACCAGGGATCGGGGAGCTGTTTTTT. Its translation: CASRPGIGELFF.

The CDR3 sequence: CASSPRHSDSSGANVLTF. The CDR3 DNA sequence: TGCGCCAGCAGCCCTAGACACTCTGACAGCTCTGGGGCCAACGTCCTGACTTTC. The rearrangement joins TRBV5-1 to TRBJ2-6; possibly TRBD1 for D (5 bases). This CDR3 has 18 amino acids. The V end was cut by 4 bases, the J end by 0 bases, with 17 bases between. Germline CDR1 is SGHRS and CDR2 is YFSETQ.

The chain has TRBV9 and TRBJ2-1; the match to TRBD2 covers 7 bases. The CDR3 has 14 residues. Germline lookup yields CDR1 SGDLS and CDR2 YYNGEE. The ends lost 3 bases at V and 1 base at J; junction bases unmatched: 1. DNA for the CDR3: TGTGCCAGCAGCGACGGGGGGTCCTACAATGAGCAGTTCTTC. Protein sequence: CASSDGGSYNEQFF.

To note about this clone: The same CDR3 arises from other DNA sequences in this sample as well. V gene TRBV4-1 combines with J gene TRBJ2-7, with 7 bases matching TRBD2. Germline assignment: CDR1 MGHRA and CDR2 YSYEKL. With 1 base clipped from V and 7 bases from J, the junction kept 7 bases outside the gene matches. This CDR3 has 14 amino acids. The CDR3 reads CASSQGLGEGEQYF. DNA for the CDR3: TGCGCCAGCAGCCAAGGTCTTGGGGAGGGTGAGCAGTACTTC.

This chain uses TRBV24-1 with TRBJ2-3; maybe TRBD2 (5 bases). The CDR3 totals 15 residues. From germline, CDR1 is KGHDR and CDR2 SFDVKD. V lost 1 base to trimming and J lost 6 bases, with 13 bases between them. The CDR3 coding sequence is TGTGCCACCAGTGATTTCAAGGGCGGAGGCGATACGCAGTATTTT. Protein sequence: CATSDFKGGGDTQYF.

Regarding this clone: Other DNA sequences within the sample encode an identical CDR3. The V gene is TRBV3-1 (or the pseudogene TRBV3-2), the J gene TRBJ2-1, with 7 nucleotides matching TRBD1. J was trimmed by 4 bases and V by 4 bases; bases with no gene match: 1. Germline lookup yields CDR1 LGHDT and CDR2 YNNKEL (reference sequence). The length of the CDR3 is 13 residues. The CDR3 loop is CASSLDRYNEQFF. CDR3 bases: TGTGCCAGCAGCCTGGACAGGTACAATGAGCAGTTCTTC.

V usage is TRBV7-2 and J usage is TRBJ1-5; TRBD1 is a possible D gene (6 bases). V lost 1 base, J lost 13 bases, and 14 bases lay in between. The germline CDR1 and CDR2 sequences are SGHTA and FQGNSA. This CDR3 contains 13 residues. The DNA for the CDR3 is TGTGCCAGCAGCTTAGAAAACTCGGGACATCAGCATTTT. This translates into CASSLENSGHQHF.

This clone was seen only once. The chain uses TRBV24-1 and TRBJ2-3, with 10 nucleotides matching TRBD2. Germline V lookup: CDR1 KGHDR, CDR2 SFDVKD. The J segment lost 6 bases and the V segment lost 6 bases, leaving 11 bases of the junction unmatched. This CDR3 region has 16 residues. CDR3 protein: CATSSGSAGGRDTQYF. The CDR3 DNA reads TGTGCCACCAGTTCCGGTTCAGCGGGGGGGCGGGATACGCAGTATTTT.

CDR3 DNA sequence: TGTGCCAGCAGTGCCCCGAGCGGGTCTGCCTACGAGCAGTACTTC. This sequence encodes CASSAPSGSAYEQYF. V gene TRBV28 combines with J gene TRBJ2-7, with a possible D match to TRBD2 (6 bases). Germline V lookup: CDR1 MDHEN, CDR2 SYDVKM. The CDR3 has 15 amino acids. The ends were cut back, 5 bases at V and 2 bases at J, with 16 bases in the middle.

The chain joins TRBV7-9 to TRBJ2-7; a weak D match, TRBD1 (5 bases). CDR3 size: 15 residues. The V end was cut by 1 base, the J end by 4 bases, with 14 bases between. CDR1 and CDR2 from the germline V gene are SEHNR and FQNEAQ (reference sequence). The CDR3 reads CASSLVVQDKYEQYF. CDR3 sequence (DNA): TGTGCCAGCAGCTTAGTAGTACAGGATAAATACGAGCAGTACTTC.

For this clone: Sequence at one end of the junction differs from germline and may be a read error. The DNA for the CDR3 is TGTGCCTGGAGCCTTCGGGTCCCCACTCAAGCTTTCTTT. Translation: CAWSLRVPTQAFF. The chain joins TRBV30 to TRBJ1-1; D gene uncertain. The V gene's germline CDR1 is GTSNPN and CDR2 SVGIG (reference sequence). The CDR3 has 13 residues.

This sequence joins TRBV29-1 and TRBJ2-7; 8 positions agree with TRBD2. V lost 5 bases, J lost 0 bases, and 3 bases stayed unmatched. CDR3 length: 13 residues. CDR1 and CDR2 from the germline V gene are SQVTM and ANQGSEA. The CDR3 loop is CSVSRGGSYEQYF. The CDR3 region has the DNA TGCAGCGTTAGCCGGGGGGGCTCCTACGAGCAGTACTTC.